This paragraph covers one T cell receptor beta chain sequence. Its antigen remains unidentified. TCRdb re-called the RT-PCR reads with MiXCR, one entry per CDR3 protein. The table shows more than 700,000 distinct CDR3 sequences, with around 20% occurring only once. This sample stems from a study of response to subunit inactivated influenza vaccine. Study findings and constraints: Authors suggested few new T cells are recruited by each seasonal influenza vaccination.

The J segment lost 8 bases and the V segment lost 6 bases, leaving 2 bases of the junction unmatched. Germline loops: CDR1 MGHDK, CDR2 SYGVNS. The CDR3 has 13 amino acids. J is TRBJ1-6 and V is TRBV25-1, with TRBD1 identical over 9 bases. The source of this sequence is a man in his fifties who received an inactivated influenza vaccine. Source: PBMCs from blood, taken around 5 days after vaccination. The CDR3 DNA reads as TGTGCCAGCAGGTGGACAGGGGATTCACCCCTCCACTTT. This gives the protein CASRWTGDSPLHF.